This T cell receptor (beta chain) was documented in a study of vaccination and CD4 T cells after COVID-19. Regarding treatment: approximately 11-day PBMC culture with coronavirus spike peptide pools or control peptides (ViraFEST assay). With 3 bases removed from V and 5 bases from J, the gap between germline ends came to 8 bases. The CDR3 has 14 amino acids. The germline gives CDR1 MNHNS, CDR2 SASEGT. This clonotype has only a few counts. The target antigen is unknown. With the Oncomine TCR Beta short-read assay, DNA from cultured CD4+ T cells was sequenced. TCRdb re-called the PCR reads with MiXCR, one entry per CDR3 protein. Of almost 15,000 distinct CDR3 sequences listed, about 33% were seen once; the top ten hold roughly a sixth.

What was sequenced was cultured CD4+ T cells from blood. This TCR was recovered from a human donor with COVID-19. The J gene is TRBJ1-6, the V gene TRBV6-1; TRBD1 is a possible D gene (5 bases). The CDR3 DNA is TGTGCCAGCAGTGAGGGGCGCCATAATTCACCCCTCCACTTT. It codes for CASSEGRHNSPLHF.